The 23 T cell receptor beta chains given below trace back to one sample, sequenced in a study of tumor-infiltrating lymphocytes in primary liver carcinoma. Each 20-30 mg portion of unsorted bulk tissue served as the source for co-extraction of RNA and DNA. Starting material of 400 to 600 ng total RNA yielded TCR beta cDNA via a constant-region primer. Modified slightly, ARM-PCR produced TCR beta libraries over three nested multiplex PCR rounds. TRBV1-TRBV30 forward primers paired with a C-beta reverse primer drove the first two PCR rounds, ten to eleven cycles each. TCRdb re-analysed the multiplex PCR reads in MiXCR, keeping a single row per CDR3 protein. This sample carries around 100,000 distinct CDR3 sequences, about two thirds of them seen once, and the ten largest clones take around 10%. The sequenced sample was liver tumor tissue from sampling region 2. Subset given: tumor region T2, inferior pole. The receptors come from a woman aged 60-70 years with primary liver carcinoma and hepatitis B virus infection.

Turning to this clonotype: A much bigger clone sits one base away, suggesting this may be a read error. This rearrangement joins TRBV4-1 to TRBJ2-3; the D gene is possibly TRBD2 (6 bases). The CDR3 consists of 16 residues. Germline V gene data show CDR1 as MGHRA and CDR2 as YSYEKL. V was clipped by 4 bases and J by 1 base, with 15 bases between them. Here the CDR3 DNA reads TGCGCCAGCAGCCTCCCCCGGGGGTTGTGCACAGATACGCAGTATTTT. This encodes CASSLPRGLCTDTQYF.

On this clonotype itself: Compared with germline, one end of the junction differs, possibly owing to a read error. The chain carries TRBV11-2 and TRBJ2-3; a weak D match, TRBD2 (5 bases). CDR3 length equals 14 residues. The germline V gene has CDR1 SGHAT and CDR2 FQNNGV. The CDR3 coding sequence is TGTACCAGCAGCTTGGACGGGGAGATCGATACGCAGTATTTT. Protein: CTSSLDGEIDTQYF.

In this sample, this clonotype turned up a few times. Possible read error: a much larger clone is one base away. V and J are TRBV7-9 and TRBJ2-7; D assignment may be TRBD1 or TRBD2 (5 bases each). The CDR3 has 14 residues. V lost 3 bases, J lost 2 bases, and 11 bases lay in between. CDR1 is SEHNR, CDR2 FQNEAQ, per germline (reference sequence). CDR3 DNA sequence: TGTGCCAGCAGCTTGGAGAGGGGACCCTACGAGCAGTACTTC. Protein sequence: CASSLERGPYEQYF.

This clonotype was observed a handful of times. Relative to the germline gene, one junction end is altered; a read error may explain this. The chain joins TRBV4-1 to TRBJ1-1; D possibly corresponds to TRBD1 (6 bases). CDR1 is MGHRA, CDR2 YSYEKL, per germline. There are 14 residues in the CDR3. CDR3 nucleotide sequence: TGTGCCAGCAGCCCTCAACAGGGAGGCACTGAAGCTTTCTTT. Translated: CASSPQQGGTEAFF.

In regard to this clonotype: In this CDR3 the conserved last residue, phenylalanine or tryptophan, is missing, so a read error is likely. The chain has TRBV7-9 and TRBJ2-2; 7 bases are shared with TRBD1. The germline V gene encodes CDR1 SEHNR and CDR2 FQNEAQ (reference sequence). The CDR3 is made up of 15 amino acids. V shed 3 bases and J 4 bases; nucleotides not matched to a gene: 5. This CDR3 is CASSLTGKVTGELFL. The CDR3 nucleotides read TGTGCCAGCAGCTTGACAGGGAAGGTCACCGGGGAGCTGTTTCTT.

This clonotype appeared once. Germline is not matched at one junction end, which may reflect a read error. The V gene is TRBV6-6, the J gene TRBJ2-1, with D unclear. The CDR3 sequence is 8 residues long. Germline CDR1 and CDR2: MNHNY and SVGAGI (reference sequence). This chain's CDR3 is CGSSEQLF. The DNA of the CDR3 is TGTGGCAGTAGTGAGCAGCTCTTC.

This clonotype has more than one count but fewer than ten. This chain connects TRBV5-1 to TRBJ2-3; no firm D call. The V gene's germline CDR1 is SGHRS and CDR2 YFSETQ. The CDR3 runs 13 residues. V lost 3 bases and J lost 4, with 9 bases in between. CDR3 protein: CASSSESADTQYF. CDR3 sequence (DNA): TGCGCCAGCAGCTCGGAGTCCGCAGATACGCAGTATTTT.

In regard to this clonotype: At one of its ends the junction is not consistent with the germline gene, which may arise from a read error. The V call is TRBV7-8, the J call TRBJ2-1; 7 bases fit TRBD2. This CDR3 has 14 amino acids. Germline V gene lookup returns CDR1 SGHVS and CDR2 FQNEAQ. The CDR3 protein is CARMGGSAYNEQFF. The CDR3 DNA sequence: TGTGCCCGCATGGGCGGGAGCGCCTACAATGAACAGTTCTTC. Using reference TRBV7-8 and TRBJ2-1 for the parts outside the CDR3, the full variable domain is GAGVSQSPRYKVAKRGQDVALRCDPISGHVSLFWYQQALGQGPEFLTYFQNEAQLDKSGLPSDRFFAERPEGSVSTLKIQRTQQEDSAVYLCARMGGSAYNEQFFGPGTRLTVL.

This clonotype has ten or more counts. The chain has TRBV5-5 and TRBJ2-2; 7 bases are a match to TRBD2. Trimming at V came to 0 bases and at J to 4 bases, leaving 9 bases not matched to a gene. Germline loops: CDR1 SGHKS, CDR2 YYEKEE (reference sequence). CDR3 size: 17 residues. As DNA, the CDR3 is TGTGCCAGCAGCTTGGCGGGTTCGGGAGGACCCACCGGGGAGCTGTTTTTT. This gives the protein CASSLAGSGGPTGELFF.

Concerning this clonotype itself: An end of the junction does not agree with germline; a read error may underlie this. The V call is TRBV4-2, the J call TRBJ1-3; D is undetermined. Germline CDR1 is LGHNA and CDR2 is YNFKEQ. This CDR3 region has 15 residues. For the CDR3, the DNA is TGTGCCAGCAGCCTGGTGGAATCGCATGGAAACACCATGTATTTT. This codes for CASSLVESHGNTMYF.

The chain has TRBV4-2 and TRBJ2-5; 8 bases map to TRBD2. V shed 11 bases and J 1 base; nucleotides not matched to a gene: 15. Germline V gene data show CDR1 as LGHNA and CDR2 as YNFKEQ. The CDR3 is 16 amino acids. The CDR3: CAWSQAWREVQETQYF. CDR3 DNA: TGTGCCTGGAGCCAAGCCTGGCGGGAGGTCCAAGAGACCCAGTACTTC.

The table lists this clonotype with many counts. The V call is TRBV24-1, the J call TRBJ2-5; D is perhaps TRBD2 (5 bases). This CDR3 has 16 residues. V dropped 1 base and J dropped 5 bases, with 16 bases sitting between them. Germline CDR1 reads KGHDR; CDR2 reads SFDVKD. CDR3 DNA sequence: TGTGCCACCAGTGATTTCGGACTCTCAGGCTTCGAGACCCAGTACTTC. It encodes CATSDFGLSGFETQYF.

The chain combines TRBV18 with TRBJ2-4; maybe TRBD2 (6 bases). The CDR3 spans 14 residues. Germline lookup yields CDR1 KGHSH and CDR2 LQKENI. V lost 3 bases, J lost 5 bases, and 11 bases lay in between. The CDR3 spells CASSPALAQNIQYF. The DNA of the CDR3 is TGTGCCAGCTCACCGGCACTAGCACAAAACATTCAGTACTTC.

In this sample, this clonotype turned up many times. The rearrangement joins TRBV11-3 to TRBJ2-1, with 7 nucleotides matching TRBD2. Looked up from germline, CDR1 is SGHNT and CDR2 is YENEEA. CDR3 size: 17 residues. J lost 4 bases, V lost 6 bases, and 15 bases had no gene match. This chain's CDR3 is CASSRSRGGSTYNEQFF. As DNA, the CDR3 is TGTGCCAGCAGTCGTTCCCGCGGCGGGAGCACGTACAATGAGCAGTTCTTC.

Comments on this clonotype: The CDR3 ends on some other residue instead of the conserved phenylalanine or tryptophan, so this is likely a read error. The rearrangement links TRBV5-1 to TRBJ2-1, with 14 bases identical to TRBD2. Germline loops: CDR1 SGHRS, CDR2 YFSETQ. CDR3 length: 16 residues. The CDR3 is CASNLEGLAGVDEQFL. Here the CDR3 DNA reads TGCGCCAGCAACTTGGAGGGACTAGCGGGAGTGGATGAGCAGTTCCTC.

This clonotype was seen only a few times. At one of its ends the junction is not consistent with the germline gene, which may arise from a read error. The chain recombines TRBV11-2 with TRBJ2-3, with a tentative D call TRBD2 (7 bases). Germline loops: CDR1 SGHAT, CDR2 FQNNGV. The CDR3 has 17 residues. CDR3 DNA sequence: TGTGCCAGCAGTTTAGGGGGACTAACGTGCACGTCAGTTACGCAGTATTTT. Protein: CASSLGGLTCTSVTQYF.

This sequence joins TRBV7-3 and TRBJ2-1, with TRBD2 identical over 11 bases. CDR1 SGHTA and CDR2 FQGTGA come from the germline V gene. V was pared by 3 bases and J by 7 bases, with 5 bases of the junction left unmatched. The CDR3 spans 15 residues. CDR3 nucleotides: TGTGCCAGCAGCTTTCTAGCGGGGGGATGGAATGAGCAGTTCTTC. This translates into CASSFLAGGWNEQFF.

Comments on this clonotype: One base away lies a much larger clone, so this may be a sequencing read error. The J gene is TRBJ2-3, the V gene TRBV5-1; D gene unclear. Germline CDR1 is SGHRS and CDR2 is YFSETQ. Trimming took 0 bases from V and 2 from J, leaving 4 bases between them. The CDR3 has 13 residues. Here the CDR3 DNA reads TGCGCCAGCAGCTTGGACGTCACAGATACGCAGTATTTT. This sequence encodes CASSLDVTDTQYF.

This CDR3 is CSVDPWGATQYF. CDR3 DNA: TGCAGCGTTGATCCGTGGGGAGCAACCCAGTACTTC. The gene calls are TRBV29-1 and TRBJ2-5; tentative D call: TRBD2 (5 bases). The germline V gene encodes CDR1 SQVTM and CDR2 ANQGSEA. Trimming stripped 3 bases from V and 8 bases from J, with 13 bases between. This CDR3 spans 12 amino acids.

On this clonotype itself: The germline gene is not matched at one end of the junction; a read error may be the cause. The chain is built from TRBV28 and TRBJ2-5; D tentatively reads TRBD1 or TRBD2 (6 bases each). Germline V gene lookup returns CDR1 MDHEN and CDR2 SYDVKM. The CDR3 spans 17 residues. The CDR3 nucleotides read TGTGCAAGCAGTCCCCCACGGGGGCGGGAAAGGGTGGAGACCCAGTACTTC. Protein product: CASSPPRGRERVETQYF.

The chain is built from TRBV4-1 and TRBJ1-4; possible D gene TRBD1, 5 bases. From germline, CDR1 is MGHRA and CDR2 YSYEKL. The germline V and J ends were trimmed by 4 bases and 3 bases, with 15 bases remaining between them. This CDR3 comprises 16 residues. CDR3 nucleotides: TGCGCCAGCAGCCGAGAGGGGACGGGGTCTAATGAAAAACTGTTTTTT. Translating it yields CASSREGTGSNEKLFF.

This clonotype was recorded many times. The chain couples TRBV7-8 to TRBJ2-3; 13 nucleotides line up with TRBD2. Germline CDR1 is SGHVS and CDR2 is FQNEAQ. The CDR3 covers 16 residues. Trimming at V came to 6 bases and at J to 2 bases, leaving 5 bases not matched to a gene. Here the CDR3 reads CASRGGLAGVTDTQYF. CDR3 bases: TGTGCCAGCAGGGGAGGACTAGCGGGAGTCACAGATACGCAGTATTTT.

This clonotype came up once. The rearrangement joins TRBV29-1 to TRBJ2-2, with D maybe TRBD1 (5 bases). CDR1 is SQVTM, CDR2 ANQGSEA, per germline. This CDR3 spans 14 amino acids. The CDR3, as DNA: TGCGACGTTGAGAGGCAGGGAAACACCGGGGAGCTGTTTTTT. Translated, it gives CDVERQGNTGELFF.